Shown below are 4 T cell receptor beta chains from a single sample sequenced in a study of T cell changes during pregnancy in multiple sclerosis (dated by TCRdb to the late 2010s). Library prep was done by the immunoSEQ multiplex PCR assay. The table was pulled from immuneACCESS by TCRdb, which kept in-frame rearrangements only. Such tables lose some clones; where checked, under half of the loss comes from unresolved V genes, and the rest has no known cause. The table for this sample lists 55,000 to 65,000 clones; around 93% of them were counted only once. In total, the top ten clones hold under 2% of the sample. The sequencing here drew on peripheral blood, taken after pregnancy. These receptors came from a female donor with multiple sclerosis, enrolled in a pregnancy study.

V usage is TRBV28 and J usage is TRBJ1-2, with D maybe TRBD1 (5 bases). The CDR3 is 14 residues long. The V end lost 4 bases, the J end lost 2 bases, and 11 bases lay between the germline ends. CDR1 is MDHEN and CDR2 is SYDVKM in the germline V gene. CDR3 in DNA: TGTGCCAGCAGTTCCCCCCGGGGGAACTATGGCTACACCTTC. It specifies CASSSPRGNYGYTF.

The genes are TRBV6-5 and TRBJ2-5; D is unresolved. The CDR3 spans 11 residues. Germline-derived CDR1 and CDR2 are MNHEY and SVGAGI. Deletions cut 6 bases from V and 1 base from J, with 3 bases between. CDR3 loop: CASSVQETQYF. The CDR3 bases are TGTGCCAGCAGCGTCCAAGAGACCCAGTACTTC.

CDR3 nucleotide sequence: TGCGCCAGCAGCCAAGGGGTGGGAGACGGCTCCTACGAGCAGTACTTC. Amino acids: CASSQGVGDGSYEQYF. The chain carries TRBV4-3 and TRBJ2-5, with a tentative D call TRBD2 (5 bases). The better agreement between TRBJ2-7 and the DNA end casts doubt on the J call. Germline V lookup: CDR1 LGHNA, CDR2 YSLEER. The CDR3 sequence is 16 residues long.

The chain couples TRBV9 to TRBJ1-1; D gene unclear. The CDR3 is made up of 15 amino acids. Trimming cost V 0 bases and J 5 bases, with 14 bases left between them. Germline V gene lookup returns CDR1 SGDLS and CDR2 YYNGEE. The CDR3 nucleotides read TGTGCCAGCAGCGTAGAAGGGAGGAGTAGGACTGAAGCTTTCTTT. Translated: CASSVEGRSRTEAFF.